The clone carrying this T cell receptor beta chain appeared a few times. As yet, its antigen is unknown. These data are taken from a study of T cells after yellow fever vaccination. Study findings and constraints: Researchers cautioned that FACS-sorted repertoires could harbor abundant clonotypes contaminating from the bulk population. The study re-detected most primary-vaccination clones after the booster (96% CD4, 88% CD8). It was a weaker secondary response, yet one that peaked faster, at day 5 versus 15.

The CDR3 is 15 amino acids. Germline-derived CDR1 and CDR2 are SGHTA and FQGNSA. V dropped 5 bases and J dropped 4; count of bases not matched to a gene: 11. The study made its TCR cDNA through 5'RACE template switching. That step introduced a universal primer site along with UMIs. Each CDR3 protein is one row after TCRdb ran MiXCR on the 5' RACE reads. The sample carries 340,000 or so distinct CDR3 sequences, approximately 13% recorded once. The TCR was taken from a man aged 18 to 30 who received the YFV17D yellow fever vaccine. The input for sequencing was CD4+ T cells sorted from PBMCs, taken 15 days after the yellow fever booster vaccination. The V and J genes are TRBV7-2 and TRBJ2-7, with TRBD2 matching 7 bases. The CDR3 spells CASSPGASGVYEQYV. The CDR3, as DNA: TGTGCCAGCAGCCCCGGTGCCAGCGGGGTTTACGAGCAGTACGTC.